This TCR beta chain was recovered during a study of shared clonotypes between healthy human individuals. Profiling relied on immunoSEQ multiplex PCR, and the TCRdb table lists in-frame clones only, not all of them. This sample has about 2.4 million clones, with approximately 94% found just once. Nashville, Tennessee was home to all donors, who were Caucasian adults. Germline V gene sequence: CDR1 ENHRY, CDR2 SYGVKD. Trimming pared 3 bases from V and 6 bases from J, leaving 17 bases between. CDR3 length equals 15 residues. Specimen: naive CD4+ T cells from PBMCs. Subset specified: CD45RA+ positively selected. This receptor was taken from a man between 18 and 35 years old in good health. Some clones in this sample may be carry-over from other donors' samples. This chain connects TRBV10-3 to TRBJ1-1; possibly TRBD1 for D (6 bases). CDR3 amino acids: CAISDAGDGSAEAFF. CDR3 coding DNA: TGTGCCATCAGTGATGCAGGGGATGGAAGCGCTGAAGCTTTCTTT.